This TCR beta chain was retrieved from a study of OX40 agonist ivuxolimab in advanced cancers. Study observations and caveats: Several nonresponders also turned out to have low normalized T-cell clonal expansion.

Sequencing was performed with immunoSEQ multiplex PCR; in TCRdb, only in-frame clones are kept and a portion is missing. Altogether 45,000 to 65,000 clones are present, approximately 75% being singletons, with the ten largest covering nearly 0.7%. This clone is medium-sized. Its target is unknown. From germline, CDR1 is SGDLS and CDR2 YYNGEE. V was shortened by 1 base and J by 2 bases, with 6 bases between the two germline ends. CDR3 length: 13 residues. People who had autoimmune disease history or systemic immunosuppression were excluded. This specimen consisted of CD4+ or CD8+ T cells sorted from blood, obtained in a trial of the OX40 agonist ivuxolimab. The receptor was derived from an adult with an advanced solid tumor such as melanoma, head and neck, liver or kidney cancer. The rearrangement uses TRBV9 and TRBJ1-2; D is uncertain. The CDR3 DNA sequence: TGTGCCAGCAGCGTAAACATCAACTATGGCTACACCTTC. This gives the protein CASSVNINYGYTF.